Listed below are T cell receptor beta chains from one sample, sequenced in a study of CD8+CD57+ T cells in acquired aplastic anemia. TCRdb reanalysed the reads using MiXCR and keeps one entry per CDR3 protein. This table has approximately 130,000 distinct CDR3 sequences, approximately 36% appearing once. The source material was sorted CD4+, CD8+, or CD8+CD57+ T cells (not recorded which) from PBMCs. The receptor set was obtained from a human donor with aplastic anemia. The CDR3 runs from the conserved cysteine through the conserved F or W. Each record gives: V gene, clone size, D gene, J gene, CDR3 DNA, CDR3 protein. The D gene is left open where the match is weak. The size field is filled for only some rows; it gives once, few, many or a size class.

TRBV20-1,many,TRBD1,TRBJ2-1,TGCAGTGCTTCATTCTGGGACAGGACGCGGCCCCAGTTCTTC,CSASFWDRTRPQFF
TRBV5-6,many,.,TRBJ1-6,TGTGCCAGCAGCGGGCAGACGGCGAGCTCCTATAATTCACCCCTCCACTTT,CASSGQTASSYNSPLHF
TRBV15,.,.,TRBJ1-1,TGTGCCACCAGCAGCAAAGGGGGAACTGAAGCTTTCTTT,CATSSKGGTEAFF
TRBV10-3,few,.,TRBJ2-1,TGTGCCATCCTTGGGCGAGACAGGGAGGCCTACAATGAGCAGTTCTTC,CAILGRDREAYNEQFF
TRBV7-8,many,.,TRBJ1-6,TGTGCCAGCAGCCTCAGGGACTTGGGGTATAATTCACCCCTCCACTTT,CASSLRDLGYNSPLHF
TRBV6-1,many,TRBD1,TRBJ2-5,TGTGCCAGCGAGGACAGGGCGGGACAAGAGACCCAGTACTTC,CASEDRAGQETQYF
TRBV20-1,.,.,TRBJ2-7,TGCAGTGCTAGAAAGGACGCGACCTACGAGCAGTACTTC,CSARKDATYEQYF
TRBV2,few,TRBD2,TRBJ2-1,TGTGCCAGCAGTTGGACTAGCGGGGGCTACAATGAGCAGTTCTTC,CASSWTSGGYNEQFF
TRBV7-8,.,TRBD1,TRBJ1-2,TGTGCCAGCAGCCCTCGGGACAGGGGGAACTATGGCTACACCTTC,CASSPRDRGNYGYTF
TRBV18,many,.,TRBJ1-2,TGTGCCAGCTCACCGGTAGGGGATCGAGACGATGGCTACACCTTC,CASSPVGDRDDGYTF
TRBV24-1,.,.,TRBJ2-3,TGTGCCACCAGTGAGGCGGCTGGGACAGATACGCAGTATTTT,CATSEAAGTDTQYF
TRBV29-1,many,.,TRBJ2-5,TGCAGCGTCGACGGGGTTCTAGGGGAGACCCAGTACTTC,CSVDGVLGETQYF
TRBV24-1,many,TRBD2,TRBJ2-1,TGTGCCACCAGTGTGAGTAGCGGGTCGTACAATGAGCAGTTCTTC,CATSVSSGSYNEQFF
TRBV6-4,many,.,TRBJ2-7,TGTGCCAGCAATGAACAGGGACACGAGCAGTACTTC,CASNEQGHEQYF
TRBV7-9,many,.,TRBJ1-3,TGTGCCAGCAGCCACCCCAGCAACTCTGGAAACACCATATATTTT,CASSHPSNSGNTIYF
TRBV7-9,few,.,TRBJ1-6,TGTGCCAGCAGGGTTACGAATTCACCCCTCCACTTT,CASRVTNSPLHF
TRBV10-2,.,.,TRBJ2-7,TGCGCCAGCAGTGGCGGTAGGGGACGCGAGCAGTACTTC,CASSGGRGREQYF
TRBV11-2,.,TRBD1,TRBJ2-2,TGTGCCAGCCGCCGAAGGACAGGGACGAACACCGGGGAGCTGTTTTTT,CASRRRTGTNTGELFF
TRBV5-4,few,.,TRBJ2-1,TGTGCCAGCAGCTTGTCAAGGGTTAGAGCCGGGGAGAGGGACAATGAGCAGTTCTTC,CASSLSRVRAGERDNEQFF
TRBV30,.,TRBD1,TRBJ2-3,TGTGCCTGGAGGAGACAGGGGGCAGGAGATACGCAGTATTTT,CAWRRQGAGDTQYF
TRBV2,many,.,TRBJ1-2,TGTGCCATCCCGACTTCAGCTAACTATGGCTACACCTTC,CAIPTSANYGYTF
TRBV6-2/TRBV6-3,.,.,TRBJ1-4,TGTGCCAGCAGGAATGGAGTCCCCGGGGAAAAACTGTTTTTT,CASRNGVPGEKLFF
TRBV20-1,.,TRBD2,TRBJ2-5,TGCAGTGCTAGAAGTCTAGCGGGGGCCCTACAAGAGGCCCAGTACTTC,CSARSLAGALQEAQYF
TRBV10-3,.,.,TRBJ2-5,TGTGCCATCAGTGAGTCGGGGTCCTTCCAAGAGACCCAGTACTTC,CAISESGSFQETQYF
TRBV5-6,many,.,TRBJ1-2,TGTGCCAGCAGCTTTGACGGGACTCGGGCCTTC,CASSFDGTRAF
TRBV25-1,.,TRBD1,TRBJ2-7,TGTGCCAGCAGGTCGGTTTCGGGACAGGGCTACGAGCAGTACTTC,CASRSVSGQGYEQYF
TRBV12-3/TRBV12-4,many,.,TRBJ2-3,TGTGCCAGCAGTCAGGACCAAACAGATACGCAGTATTTT,CASSQDQTDTQYF
TRBV27,.,.,TRBJ1-1,TGTGCCAGCAGCCTTGGGGGACCGGGGGCTGAAGCTTTCTTT,CASSLGGPGAEAFF
TRBV5-1,.,TRBD2,TRBJ2-5,TGCGCCAGCAGCATCGGGACTAGCGTACAAGAGACCCAGTACTTC,CASSIGTSVQETQYF
TRBV11-1,.,.,TRBJ1-1,TGTGCCAGCAGCCCTGGACTCGGAGTTTTGAACACTGAAGCTTTCTTT,CASSPGLGVLNTEAFF
TRBV28,.,.,TRBJ2-5,TGTGCCAGCAGTTTAGGATCAGGGATTGGGGGAGAGACCCAGTACTTC,CASSLGSGIGGETQYF
TRBV10-3,many,.,TRBJ2-2,TGTGCCTCCAAAAACGGGGGGAACACCGGGGAGCTGTTTTTT,CASKNGGNTGELFF
TRBV18,many,.,TRBJ2-5,TGTGCCAGCTCACCACCAGGGGAAGAGACCCAGTACTTC,CASSPPGEETQYF
TRBV11-2,.,TRBD2,TRBJ2-1,TGTGCCAGCAGCTTAGTTGGGACTAGGGGGAATGAGCAGTTCTTC,CASSLVGTRGNEQFF
TRBV20-1,.,.,TRBJ2-7,TGCAGTGCTAGAGAAACGGGGGCAAACTACGAGCAGTACTTC,CSARETGANYEQYF
TRBV12-3/TRBV12-4,.,TRBD1,TRBJ1-2,TGTGCCAGCAGTTTTGCCAGGGGGCTGGGGGGCTACACCTTC,CASSFARGLGGYTF
TRBV28,.,.,TRBJ2-1,TGTGCCATCTATGGTGCTCTACCCAATGAGCAGTTCTTC,CAIYGALPNEQFF
TRBV29-1,many,.,TRBJ2-7,TGCAGCGTTGGGACAGATGACACCTACGAGCAGTACTTC,CSVGTDDTYEQYF
TRBV12-3/TRBV12-4,many,TRBD2,TRBJ2-3,TGTGCCAGCTCGATAGCGGGGGGCCGCACAGATACGCAGTATTTT,CASSIAGGRTDTQYF
TRBV7-9,many,.,TRBJ2-7,TGTGCCAGCAGCTTAGACGGGGTTAGCTCCTACGAGCAGTACTTC,CASSLDGVSSYEQYF
TRBV4-1,many,.,TRBJ2-7,TGCGCCAGCAGCCAAGATCGGGGCGGATACGAGCAGTACTTC,CASSQDRGGYEQYF
TRBV9,.,.,TRBJ2-2,TGTGCCAGCAGCGCCAGCGGCCTAGGGGGTAGGTCCGGGGAGCTGTTTTTT,CASSASGLGGRSGELFF
TRBV6-1,many,TRBD1,TRBJ2-7,TGTGCCAGCACCAGGACAGGGACCGGGGGCGAGCAGTACTTC,CASTRTGTGGEQYF
TRBV5-6,once,TRBD1,TRBJ2-1,TGTGCCAGCAGCGGTGAAGGACAGGGCTCTGATGAGCAGTTCTTC,CASSGEGQGSDEQFF
TRBV6-4,many,TRBD1,TRBJ1-6,TGTGCCAGCAGTGACCCGAAACAGGGGGCTAATTCACCCCTCCACTTT,CASSDPKQGANSPLHF
TRBV4-2,many,.,TRBJ1-6,TGTGCCAGCAGCCAAGAACCCAGGGGTCAAAATTCACCCCTCCACTTT,CASSQEPRGQNSPLHF
TRBV28,once,TRBD1,TRBJ2-7,TGTGCCAGCAGCCCTACAGGGGGCCAGTCCTACGAGCAGTACTTC,CASSPTGGQSYEQYF
TRBV10-1,many,.,TRBJ1-2,TGCGCCAGCAGTGACCCTAGTCGCCCGACAGCTCCCTACACCTTC,CASSDPSRPTAPYTF
TRBV2,many,TRBD1,TRBJ2-4,TGTGCCAGCAGTGGGCCAGGGGGCAAAAACATTCAGTACTTC,CASSGPGGKNIQYF
TRBV9,.,TRBD1,TRBJ2-3,TGTGCCAGCAGCTCCCGCCCTACAGGGGATGGAGATACGCAGTATTTT,CASSSRPTGDGDTQYF
TRBV12-3/TRBV12-4,many,.,TRBJ2-3,TGTGCCAGCAGTTTACGACTCAAGTCAAGCACAGATACGCAGTATTTT,CASSLRLKSSTDTQYF
TRBV29-1,once,.,TRBJ2-7,TGCAGCGTTCCAACATCCCACGTCCACGAGCAGTACTTC,CSVPTSHVHEQYF
TRBV9,many,TRBD1,TRBJ2-5,TGTGCCAGCACACCATGGGGACAGGGTGAAGAGACCCAGTACTTC,CASTPWGQGEETQYF
TRBV10-3,few,.,TRBJ1-6,TGTGCCATCAGTGACCGGACGAATTCACCCCTCCACTTT,CAISDRTNSPLHF